What follows are 20 T cell receptor beta chains derived from one specimen sequenced in a study of blood T cell repertoires in COVID-19. Some clones are missing from TCRdb's copy, which holds only in-frame ones; the method was immunoSEQ multiplex PCR. The table records just over 95,000 clones, around nine tenths of them present only once. Material for sequencing was peripheral blood. The origin of the receptors is a middle-aged man with acute or convalescent COVID-19.

The chain uses TRBV19 and TRBJ1-1; 9 nucleotides agree with TRBD1. The CDR3 is 14 residues long. V shed 8 bases and J 1 base; nucleotides not matched to a gene: 5. Germline CDR1 and CDR2: LNHDA and SQIVND (reference sequence). This CDR3 reads CASRRGQGNTEAFF. CDR3 coding DNA: TGTGCCAGTCGGCGGGGACAGGGGAACACTGAAGCTTTCTTT.

The rearrangement joins TRBV7-2 to TRBJ1-5; D possibly corresponds to TRBD1 (6 bases). The CDR3 spans 15 residues. CDR1 is SGHTA and CDR2 is FQGNSA in the germline V gene. Trimming pared 0 bases from V and 7 bases from J, leaving 13 bases between. The CDR3 loop is CASSLAQGLGQPQHF. CDR3 bases: TGTGCCAGCAGCTTAGCACAGGGCTTGGGACAGCCCCAGCATTTT.

The J gene is TRBJ1-4, the V gene TRBV7-6; 8 bases are a match to TRBD1. CDR1 and CDR2 from the germline V gene are SGHVS and FNYEAQ. The CDR3 consists of 21 residues. The V segment lost 0 bases and the J segment 0 bases; nucleotides outside the gene matches: 15. This chain's CDR3 is CASSLAPSTGGDSATNEKLFF. In DNA form, the CDR3 reads TGTGCCAGCAGCTTAGCCCCTTCCACAGGGGGTGACTCCGCAACTAATGAAAAACTGTTTTTT.

The chain is built from TRBV7-9 and TRBJ1-4; no firm D call. The ends were cut back, 7 bases at V and 8 bases at J, with 11 bases in the middle. This CDR3 spans 12 amino acids. The germline CDR1 and CDR2 sequences are SEHNR and FQNEAQ (reference sequence). The CDR3 sequence is CASTHDEEKLFF. CDR3 nucleotide sequence: TGTGCCAGCACCCATGATGAGGAAAAACTGTTTTTT.

The chain employs TRBV2 and TRBJ2-4; tentative D call: TRBD2 (5 bases). This CDR3 has 15 residues. Germline V gives CDR1 SNHLY, CDR2 FYNNEI. Trimming stripped 4 bases from V and 8 bases from J, with 18 bases between. The CDR3 DNA reads TGTGCCAGCAGTGCCCAAGAAGGGAGTAGGCACATTCAGTACTTC. As protein: CASSAQEGSRHIQYF.

V gene TRBV5-1 combines with J gene TRBJ1-4; D might be TRBD1 (6 bases). Germline CDR1 is SGHRS and CDR2 is YFSETQ. This CDR3 has 17 residues. V shed 5 bases and J shed 0 bases, with 17 bases lying between them. CDR3 DNA sequence: TGCGCCAGCAGACGCCAGACAGGCACTGCAACTAATGAAAAACTGTTTTTT. Residues: CASRRQTGTATNEKLFF.

The V and J genes are TRBV9 and TRBJ2-7; D possibly corresponds to TRBD1 (5 bases). Germline CDR1 is SGDLS and CDR2 is YYNGEE. Trimming pared 3 bases from V and 2 bases from J, leaving 18 bases between. The CDR3 sequence is 16 residues long. CDR3 protein: CASSGSPTENTYEQYF. CDR3 sequence (DNA): TGTGCCAGCAGCGGCAGCCCGACAGAAAATACCTACGAGCAGTACTTC.

The V call is TRBV5-4, the J call TRBJ1-6; 7 positions match TRBD1. The ends lost 5 bases at V and 7 bases at J; junction bases unmatched: 0. The CDR3 consists of 12 residues. Germline V gene data show CDR1 as SGHNT and CDR2 as YYREEE (reference sequence). Here the CDR3 reads CASRTGNSPLHF. CDR3 in DNA: TGTGCCAGCAGGACAGGGAATTCACCCCTCCACTTT.

The V call is TRBV2, the J call TRBJ2-1, with 7 bases fitting TRBD2. CDR3 length: 16 residues. Germline V CDR1 and CDR2: SNHLY, FYNNEI. V lost 6 bases to trimming and J lost 2 bases; unmatched junction nucleotides: 10. The CDR3 DNA sequence: TGTGCCAGCAGAGAGTTAAGCGGGGTTACCTACAATGAGCAGTTCTTC. Translating gives CASRELSGVTYNEQFF.

This sequence joins TRBV5-4 and TRBJ2-4, with 8 bases matching TRBD1. Unmatched junction bases numbered 16, after V lost 6 bases and J lost 2 bases. The CDR3 loop spans 18 amino acids. Per germline, CDR1 SGHNT and CDR2 YYREEE (reference sequence). CDR3 coding DNA: TGTGCCAGCACCCCAACCTCTCCAGGGGGCGCGTCCAAAAACATTCAGTACTTC. Translating it yields CASTPTSPGGASKNIQYF.

J is TRBJ2-7 and V is TRBV30, with D hard to call. The V end was cut by 3 bases, the J end by 2 bases, with 11 bases between. Germline CDR1 and CDR2: GTSNPN and SVGIG (reference sequence). The CDR3 has 13 amino acids. This CDR3 is CAWRTQLTYEQYF. Here the CDR3 DNA reads TGTGCCTGGAGGACACAATTAACCTACGAGCAGTACTTC.

The chain joins TRBV5-1 to TRBJ1-1; weak D call: TRBD1 (5 bases). CDR1 is SGHRS and CDR2 is YFSETQ in the germline V gene. The CDR3 extends over 16 amino acids. The ends were cut back, 3 bases at V and 1 base at J, with 16 bases in the middle. In DNA form, the CDR3 reads TGCGCCAGCAGCTACAGGTCACCCTGGCAGAACACTGAAGCTTTCTTT. Protein: CASSYRSPWQNTEAFF.

The V gene is TRBV11-3, the J gene TRBJ2-1; 11 nucleotides align to TRBD2. V trimming: 1 base; J trimming: 3 bases; junction bases outside the gene matches: 5. CDR1 SGHNT and CDR2 YENEEA come from the germline V gene. CDR3 length: 17 amino acids. The CDR3: CASSLVALAGGYNEQFF. CDR3 DNA sequence: TGTGCCAGCAGCTTAGTGGCGCTAGCGGGAGGCTACAATGAGCAGTTCTTC.

The J gene is TRBJ2-1, the V gene TRBV7-9; 12 bases align to TRBD2. This CDR3 comprises 14 residues. After removal of 5 bases from V and 8 bases from J, the junction contained 4 bases not matched to a gene. From germline, CDR1 is SEHNR and CDR2 FQNEAQ (reference sequence). Written as DNA, the CDR3 is TGTGCCAGCAGCCGACTAGCGGGAGATCATGAGCAGTTCTTC. Residues: CASSRLAGDHEQFF.

CDR3 DNA: TGTGCCAGCAGTCCAAATACTAGGTGGGGTACAGATACGCAGTATTTT. Its protein is CASSPNTRWGTDTQYF. V usage is TRBV6-4 and J usage is TRBJ2-3, with D tentatively TRBD2 (5 bases). Trimming shortened V by 5 bases and J by 3 bases, and 18 bases separated the two germline ends. The CDR3 spans 16 residues. From germline, CDR1 is MRHNA and CDR2 SNTAGT.

This clone showed up just once. The gene calls are TRBV28 and TRBJ1-4; 10 bases match TRBD1. Germline values: CDR1 MDHEN, CDR2 SYDVKM. The J segment lost 8 bases and the V segment lost 3 bases, leaving 6 bases of the junction unmatched. The CDR3 covers 15 residues. CDR3: CASSFMTGGEEKLFF. The CDR3 bases are TGTGCCAGCAGTTTTATGACAGGGGGCGAAGAAAAACTGTTTTTT.

This clone was seen a handful of times. The V and J genes are TRBV19 and TRBJ1-2; TRBD1 matches 7 bases. V was clipped by 3 bases and J by 4 bases; unmatched bases: 8. This CDR3 spans 15 amino acids. Looked up from germline, CDR1 is LNHDA and CDR2 is SQIVND (reference sequence). The CDR3 bases are TGTGCCAGTAGTATCCACAGGGGAATAGCCTATGGCTACACCTTC. It is translated as CASSIHRGIAYGYTF.

This chain links TRBV19 with TRBJ2-2; 10 bases match TRBD1. CDR3 length: 15 amino acids. The junction had 4 bases not matched to a gene; V was cut back by 6 bases and J by 3 bases. Germline assignment: CDR1 LNHDA and CDR2 SQIVND (reference sequence). CDR3 protein: CASRKGQGYTGELFF. The CDR3 nucleotides read TGTGCCAGTAGGAAGGGACAGGGGTACACCGGGGAGCTGTTTTTT.

The gene calls are TRBV29-1 and TRBJ1-2; the match to TRBD1 covers 8 bases. With 4 bases clipped from V and 3 bases from J, the junction kept 4 bases outside the gene matches. The CDR3 contains 13 residues. From germline, CDR1 is SQVTM and CDR2 ANQGSEA. CDR3 loop: CSVADRVDYGYTF. The CDR3 bases are TGCAGCGTTGCGGACAGGGTGGACTATGGCTACACCTTC.

CDR3 nucleotides: TGTGCCAGTAGAAGCCCAGGGGGCCTGTCTAATGAAAAACTGTTTTTT. This gives the protein CASRSPGGLSNEKLFF. The rearrangement joins TRBV19 to TRBJ1-4; 8 bases are shared with TRBD1. There are 16 residues in the CDR3. Germline-derived CDR1 and CDR2 are LNHDA and SQIVND (reference sequence). Trimming removed 6 bases from V and 3 bases from J; junction bases left unmatched: 9.